This section outlines one TCR beta chain sequence together with its context. This record comes from a study of T cells expressing NK-cell markers. Germline V gene sequence: CDR1 SGDLS, CDR2 YYNGEE. The length of the CDR3 is 16 residues. No DNA is given; TCRdb re-called the 5' RACE reads and lists each CDR3 protein once. This listing includes around 180,000 distinct CDR3 sequences. The sequence derives from a man aged 18 to 70 in good health. Sequencing input: blood T cells: a sorted CD56 or NKG2C T cell subset, CD4+ or CD8+ T cells, or bulk PBMC T cells (not recorded which). This rearrangement joins TRBV9 to TRBJ2-3; with no DNA, the TCRdb D assignment of TRBD2 cannot be verified. CDR3 in amino acids: CASSYTSGGSTDTQYF.